This T cell receptor beta chain was sequenced during a study of regulatory and conventional T cells in RAG deficiency. Genomic DNA came from blood conventional CD4+ T cells gated CD25-low CD127-high. Measured with immunoSEQ multiplex PCR; TCRdb has only the in-frame clones, and not every one. The sample records 40,000 to 55,000 clones, 85% to 90% being singletons. Points on this clone: Its antigen is not identified.

Study outcomes and limitations: Patient subsets had shorter CDR3s; Omenn Treg-Tconv overlap exceeded 80%. Sorted Omenn CD25-high CD127-low cells may not be bona fide Tregs.

Trimming removed 2 bases at V and 8 bases at J, with 9 bases between. The CDR3 spans 12 residues. Germline V gene lookup returns CDR1 KGHSH and CDR2 LQKENI. The data also belong to a second study, concerning regulatory T cells. As reported in that work: The primer mix had 52 TRBV and 13 TRBJ primers.

The sample comprised CD4+ effector T cells sorted from blood. The rearrangement uses TRBV18 and TRBJ1-2, with D hard to call. This receptor was identified in a human donor in good health. The CDR3 sequence: CASSPGLGGYTF. The CDR3 region has the DNA TGTGCCAGCTCACCAGGGCTGGGAGGCTACACCTTC.